The entry below describes one TCR beta chain. In the authors' workflow: From reference gene primer amplification, estimates of nucleated cell counts were derived. The data were produced by immunoSEQ multiplex PCR, yet TCRdb's version contains in-frame clones alone and is incomplete. The DNA was the basis for D and trimming; V, J and clone size are from that table. The table lists around 140,000 clones, roughly 75% of them singletons. The sample comes from a study of blood T cell repertoires in COVID-19. All enrollees were about 18 to 95 years old and from around 25 US areas. Participant-reported clinical history was the basis for cohort assignment. Donors in Cohort 3 counted as recovered after two negative PCRs, clearance, or symptom resolution. The TCR sequence derives from a woman aged 50 to 60 who had recovered from COVID-19. Sequenced material: PBMCs or T cells enriched from blood (not recorded which).

CDR3 region: CASSWRSMANTGELFF. The CDR3 DNA sequence: TGTGCCAGCAGCTGGAGGAGTATGGCGAACACCGGGGAGCTGTTTTTT. J is TRBJ2-2 and V is TRBV7-9; tentative D call: TRBD2 (5 bases). CDR3 length: 16 amino acids. Per the germline V gene, CDR1 is SEHNR and CDR2 is FQNEAQ (reference sequence). Trimming removed 4 bases from V and 0 bases from J, with 12 bases in between. Looking up the rest from reference TRBV7-9 and TRBJ2-2 gives the full variable domain: DTGVSQNPRHKITKRGQNVTFRCDPISEHNRLYWYRQTLGQGPEFLTYFQNEAQLEKSRLLSDRFSAERPKGSFSTLEIQRTEQGDSAMYLCASSWRSMANTGELFFGEGSRLTVL.